A selection of T cell receptor beta chains follows, all from one sample in a study of blood T cells in healthy people across ages. TCRdb analysed the 5' RACE reads with MiXCR anew, one entry per CDR3 protein. Here the sample spans about 2 million distinct CDR3 sequences, roughly 52% being singletons. The sample comprised blood. The receptor set was obtained from a middle-aged woman in good health. Each CDR3 is given with its conserved first and last residue. A D gene is named only where the DNA matches it firmly. Part of the rows lack a size; the others show once, few, many or a class for expanded clones.

size,J,V,D,DNA,CDR3
few,TRBJ2-1,TRBV5-1,TRBD2,TGCGCCAGCAGCTACGGTTTGAGCGGGGTATCCTACAATGAGCAGTTCTTC,CASSYGLSGVSYNEQFF
.,TRBJ1-6,TRBV25-1,.,TGTGCCAGCAGTAGATCGGTAGACCCTCATTCACCCCTCCACTTT,CASSRSVDPHSPLHF
few,TRBJ1-5,TRBV20-1,.,TGCAGTGCTAGAGATCACGGAAGCAATCAGCCCCAGCATTTT,CSARDHGSNQPQHF
.,TRBJ1-2,TRBV20-1,.,TGCGGCTCCCAGGGGAAAAACTATGGCTACACCTTC,CGSQGKNYGYTF
.,TRBJ2-7,TRBV20-1,TRBD2,TGCAGTGCTAGAGACCTCCTAGCGGGGGGCAACTACGAGCAGTACTTC,CSARDLLAGGNYEQYF
few,TRBJ2-7,TRBV6-6,TRBD1,TGTGCCAGCAGCGGATTTGACAGGGCCTCCTACGAGCAGTACTTC,CASSGFDRASYEQYF
.,TRBJ1-2,TRBV7-2,.,TGTGCCAGCAGCTTAGCCCGGGTGCTGGGAAACTATGGCTACACCTTC,CASSLARVLGNYGYTF
once,TRBJ1-6,TRBV28,.,TGTGCCAGCAGTCTCAGGGAGAGACCCCTCCACTTT,CASSLRERPLHF
.,TRBJ2-6,TRBV28,.,TGTGCCAGCGAAGGTGGGGGGCATAGCTCTGGGGCCAACGTCCTGACTTTC,CASEGGGHSSGANVLTF
.,TRBJ2-6,TRBV27,TRBD1,TGTGCCAGCAGTTCGGGACAGAAAAGCTCTGGGGCCAACGTCCTGACTTTC,CASSSGQKSSGANVLTF
.,TRBJ2-3,TRBV10-3,TRBD2,TGTGCCATCAGGGCGGGACTAGGCCCAGATACGCAGTATTTT,CAIRAGLGPDTQYF
once,TRBJ2-7,TRBV7-2,TRBD2,TGTGCCAGCAGCCGCGATTCACTAGCGGGGGGAGACAATGAGCAGTACTTC,CASSRDSLAGGDNEQYF
.,TRBJ2-7,TRBV20-1,.,TGCAGTGCTCCCCGAGACAGGAAGATCCAGTACTTC,CSAPRDRKIQYF
.,TRBJ1-1,TRBV12-3/TRBV12-4,.,TGTGCCAGCAGTACCGACCGGGCCAACACTGAAGCTTTCTTT,CASSTDRANTEAFF
.,TRBJ2-7,TRBV5-1,.,TGCGCCAGCAACCGGGACGGTTCCTACGAGCAGTACTTC,CASNRDGSYEQYF
.,TRBJ1-1,TRBV12-3/TRBV12-4,.,TGTGCCAGCAGCATCACTGAAGCTTTCTTT,CASSITEAFF
.,TRBJ2-1,TRBV29-1,.,TGCAGCGCCGGGGGACAGAGCTACAATGAGCAGTTCTTC,CSAGGQSYNEQFF
.,TRBJ2-5,TRBV29-1,.,TGCAGCGTTAGAATCTCGCAAGAGACCCAGTACTTC,CSVRISQETQYF
.,TRBJ2-3,TRBV6-6,.,TGTGCCAGCAGTTACACGGAGGGGGATACGCAGTATTTT,CASSYTEGDTQYF
.,TRBJ2-1,TRBV7-8,TRBD2,TGTGCCAGCAGAGAAACTAGCGGGGCCCCCTACAATGAGCAGTTCTTC,CASRETSGAPYNEQFF
.,TRBJ2-2,TRBV5-1,.,TGCGCCAGCCAGATGGCAAGTCTATTGGGGGAGCTGTTTTTT,CASQMASLLGELFF
.,TRBJ2-5,TRBV20-1,.,TGCAGTGCCGGTGGACACTATCAAGAGACCCAGTACTTC,CSAGGHYQETQYF
.,TRBJ2-1,TRBV10-2,.,TGCGCCAGCAGTGAGAGCGTGGGGGCCAAAAATGAGCAGTTCTTC,CASSESVGAKNEQFF
.,TRBJ1-2,TRBV4-2,TRBD1,TGTGCCAGCAGCCAAGATGTGCAGGGGGCGAACTATGGCTACACCTTC,CASSQDVQGANYGYTF
.,TRBJ2-5,TRBV15,.,TGTGCCACCCTATCGGACAGGGAGGGAGAGACCCAGTACTTC,CATLSDREGETQYF
.,TRBJ2-7,TRBV7-9,.,TGTGCCAGCAGCCCCACGGTCGAGGGCTACGAGCAGTACTTC,CASSPTVEGYEQYF
few,TRBJ2-6,TRBV4-2,.,TGTGCCAGCAGCCAAGTAGTGCCGGGACACCTCTCTGGGGCCAACGTCCTGACTTTC,CASSQVVPGHLSGANVLTF
.,TRBJ2-1,TRBV4-2,.,TGTGCCAGCAGCCAAGAGGCCTTGGAGGGCTACAATGAGCAGTTCTTC,CASSQEALEGYNEQFF
few,TRBJ2-1,TRBV24-1,TRBD2,TGTGCCACCAGCGCGACTAGCGGGGGAGACAATGAGCAGTTCTTC,CATSATSGGDNEQFF
.,TRBJ2-1,TRBV7-2,.,TGTGCCAGCAGCTCGCCCCCCAAAGCGGAGCAGTTCTTC,CASSSPPKAEQFF
.,TRBJ2-5,TRBV11-3,.,TGTGCCAGCAGCTTAGGGGCCAGGGGCGAGGAGACCCAGTACTTC,CASSLGARGEETQYF
once,TRBJ2-7,TRBV27,.,TGTGCCAGCAGCCCCCGGGTCGAGTACGAGCAGTACTTC,CASSPRVEYEQYF
.,TRBJ2-1,TRBV6-1,TRBD2,TGTGCCAGCAGTGATTCCGGGAGGCACAATGAGCAGTTCTTC,CASSDSGRHNEQFF
many,TRBJ1-5,TRBV7-2,.,TGTGCCAGCAGCTTAAGAGTTAATCAGCCCCAGCATTTT,CASSLRVNQPQHF
few,TRBJ2-3,TRBV5-1,TRBD2,TGCGCCAGCAGCTTGGAATTAGCGGGGGGAGGAGATACGCAGTATTTT,CASSLELAGGGDTQYF
few,TRBJ2-3,TRBV6-5,.,TGTGCCAGCAGCAATGGCGCCGGGCCTTCAGATACGCAGTATTTT,CASSNGAGPSDTQYF
few,TRBJ2-5,TRBV12-3/TRBV12-4,.,TGTGCCAGCACCGCTTCCGTGGGGCCGCAAGAGACCCAGTACTTC,CASTASVGPQETQYF
few,TRBJ2-7,TRBV6-2/TRBV6-3,.,TGTGCCAGCAGTCCCCTCCGGACAAGTTCCTACGAGCAGTACTTC,CASSPLRTSSYEQYF
.,TRBJ2-3,TRBV5-6,.,TGTGCCAGCAGCTTCGACCCTGACACAGATACGCAGTATTTT,CASSFDPDTDTQYF
.,TRBJ2-3,TRBV29-1,TRBD1,TGCAGCGTTTACACGGACAGGTCAGATACGCAGTATTTT,CSVYTDRSDTQYF
.,TRBJ1-2,TRBV18,.,TGTGCCAGCTCACCAGACCAGGGAAGCTATGGCTACACCTTC,CASSPDQGSYGYTF
few,TRBJ1-2,TRBV7-9,.,TGTGCCAGCAGCTTAGAGGTAGGGGACCGGCGTGGCTACACCTTC,CASSLEVGDRRGYTF
few,TRBJ2-1,TRBV4-3,TRBD1,TGCGCCAGCAGTCGACAGGGGGCGTCCTACAATGAGCAGTTCTTC,CASSRQGASYNEQFF
.,TRBJ2-7,TRBV11-2,.,TGTGCCAGCAGCTTAGTTCTCGGCGACGAGCAGTACTTC,CASSLVLGDEQYF
.,TRBJ2-5,TRBV7-2,TRBD1,TGTGTCAGCAGCCTCAACAGGGGGCGGCAAGAGACCCAGTACTTC,CVSSLNRGRQETQYF
.,TRBJ2-3,TRBV20-1,.,TGCAGTGCTAGAGAGCCGGGACTAGATACGCAGTATTTT,CSAREPGLDTQYF
.,TRBJ2-3,TRBV29-1,.,TGCAGCGTTGAAGAGGGCAGAACTAGCACAGATATGCAGTATTTT,CSVEEGRTSTDMQYF
medium-sized,TRBJ2-5,TRBV5-1,.,TGTGCCAGCAGTTTTCAAGAGACCCAGTACTTC,CASSFQETQYF
.,TRBJ2-1,TRBV7-2,TRBD1,TGTGCCAGCAGCACAACAGGGGCGAGCTCCTACAATGAGCAGTTCTTC,CASSTTGASSYNEQFF
.,TRBJ2-7,TRBV4-1,TRBD1,TGCGCCAGCAGCCCCGGTGGGTTGACCGGGACAGGGGCTTCGAACGAGCAGTACTTC,CASSPGGLTGTGASNEQYF
.,TRBJ2-5,TRBV5-1,TRBD1,TGCGCCAGCAGACCCCAGACAGGGGGCGAAGAGACCCAGTACTTC,CASRPQTGGEETQYF
.,TRBJ1-1,TRBV5-6,.,TGTGCCAGCAGCCGACCTATGCTAACTGAAGCTTTCTTT,CASSRPMLTEAFF
.,TRBJ2-5,TRBV28,.,TGTGCCAGCAGACGACGAGACAGGCAGTACTTC,CASRRRDRQYF
.,TRBJ2-1,TRBV6-6,TRBD1,TGTGCCAGCAGTTACTCCGGACAGGGAAACGACAATGAGCAGTTCTTC,CASSYSGQGNDNEQFF
few,TRBJ2-7,TRBV7-9,.,TGTGCCAGCAGCTTAGCAAACGGACACTACGAGCAGTACTTC,CASSLANGHYEQYF
few,TRBJ1-2,TRBV29-1,.,TGCAGCGTTGAGACCAGACAGCAACCAAACTATGGCTACACCTTC,CSVETRQQPNYGYTF
.,TRBJ2-3,TRBV12-3/TRBV12-4,.,TGTGCCGGCATTTTTGGGGGGGCCGGAGATACGCAGTATTTT,CAGIFGGAGDTQYF
few,TRBJ2-1,TRBV12-3/TRBV12-4,.,TGTGCCAGCAGTCCAGAGACAGATACGTTCTTC,CASSPETDTFF
.,TRBJ2-5,TRBV4-1,.,TGCGCCAGCAGCCAAGAGGTTGGGGAGACCCAGTACTTC,CASSQEVGETQYF